Below, 17 T cell receptor beta chains from the same sample are listed, as sequenced in a study of blood T cells in healthy people across ages. Using a J-beta primer mix together with a sample-barcoded 5' primer, a second PCR was run for roughly 6 to 12 cycles. TCRdb recomputed calls from the 5' RACE reads with MiXCR, one row per CDR3 protein. The sample shows over 1,500,000 distinct CDR3 sequences, roughly two fifths of them seen only once. What was sequenced was blood. These receptors were taken from a human donor in good health.

The chain couples TRBV20-1 to TRBJ1-2, with D tentatively TRBD1 (5 bases). The CDR3 runs to 12 residues. Germline V lookup: CDR1 DFQATT, CDR2 SNEGSKA (reference sequence). The V end was cut by 3 bases, the J end by 8 bases, with 13 bases between. CDR3 protein: CSASLGRVGYTF. The CDR3, as DNA: TGCAGTGCTAGTTTAGGCAGGGTGGGCTACACCTTC.

V and J are TRBV28 and TRBJ2-5; D call uncertain. The germline V and J ends were trimmed by 8 bases and 5 bases, with 12 bases remaining between them. The CDR3 has 12 amino acids. CDR1 and CDR2 (germline): MDHEN, SYDVKM. The CDR3 spells CASLSPTETQYF. CDR3 nucleotides: TGTGCCAGCCTTAGCCCTACGGAGACCCAGTACTTC.

This rearrangement joins TRBV18 to TRBJ1-2; D unresolved. Germline V gene sequence: CDR1 KGHSH, CDR2 LQKENI. Trimming removed 0 bases at V and 13 bases at J, with 21 bases between. The CDR3 extends over 15 amino acids. CDR3 coding DNA: TGTGCCAGCTCACCACCTTTAGGTGCCAACTATGACTGCACCTTC. Residues: CASSPPLGANYDCTF.

The chain employs TRBV28 and TRBJ2-7, with D perhaps matching TRBD2 (6 bases). This CDR3 has 18 residues. Germline V lookup: CDR1 MDHEN, CDR2 SYDVKM. V shed 5 bases and J shed 0 bases, with 23 bases lying between them. The CDR3 reads CASSPVGFAGKSSYEQYF. The CDR3 DNA follows: TGTGCCAGCAGTCCGGTGGGGTTTGCGGGGAAGAGCTCCTACGAGCAGTACTTC.

The rearrangement links TRBV10-3 to TRBJ1-6; tentatively, D is TRBD1 (6 bases). There are 11 residues in the CDR3. Germline V gives CDR1 ENHRY, CDR2 SYGVKD. Trimming shortened V by 10 bases and J by 7 bases, and 8 bases separated the two germline ends. The CDR3 reads CATGQNSPLHF. The CDR3 DNA reads TGTGCCACAGGACAGAATTCACCCCTCCACTTT.

The chain couples TRBV4-3 to TRBJ1-3; unclear D gene. The CDR3 covers 19 residues. V gave up 1 base and J gave up 9 bases, with 28 bases separating them. CDR1 is LGHNA, CDR2 YSLEER, per germline. CDR3 nucleotides: TGCGCCAGCAGCCAAGGCAGTAACATGAGGTCCTCGGTCGGTAGCACCATATATTTT. Its protein is CASSQGSNMRSSVGSTIYF.

This clonotype has more than one count but fewer than ten. The rearrangement links TRBV27 to TRBJ2-1; TRBD2 aligns across 13 bases. Per germline, CDR1 MNHEY and CDR2 SMNVEV (reference sequence). After removal of 5 bases from V and 0 bases from J, the junction contained 16 bases not matched to a gene. This CDR3 spans 21 amino acids. The CDR3 spells CASSPRLAGGLYPNSYNEQFF. The CDR3 DNA follows: TGTGCCAGCAGTCCACGACTAGCGGGGGGCCTATACCCCAACTCCTACAATGAGCAGTTCTTC.

This rearrangement joins TRBV20-1 to TRBJ1-2; D gene uncertain. The ends were cut back, 0 bases at V and 8 bases at J, with 13 bases in the middle. The CDR3 consists of 13 residues. Germline V gene data show CDR1 as DFQATT and CDR2 as SNEGSKA (reference sequence). The CDR3 reads CSARDWEGAGYTF. In DNA, the CDR3 is TGCAGTGCTAGAGATTGGGAGGGAGCCGGCTACACCTTC.

This clonotype was found a few times. The chain couples TRBV12-3 or TRBV12-4 to TRBJ1-1, with 8 bases matching TRBD1. With 6 bases clipped from V and 1 base from J, the junction kept 7 bases outside the gene matches. This CDR3 contains 15 residues. The CDR3 nucleotides read TGTGCCAGCAGGATGACAGGGGATGGGAACACTGAAGCTTTCTTT. Its translation is CASRMTGDGNTEAFF.

This clonotype was recorded at least ten times. This rearrangement joins TRBV27 to TRBJ2-6; a weak D match, TRBD1 (6 bases). Germline loops: CDR1 MNHEY, CDR2 SMNVEV (reference sequence). Trimming left V 7 bases short and J 2 bases short, with 12 bases between. This CDR3 is built from 15 residues. CDR3 nucleotide sequence: TGTGCCAGCAAGGCAGGGGTTGCTGGGGCCAACGTCCTGACTTTC. Its translation is CASKAGVAGANVLTF.

The chain has TRBV7-8 and TRBJ2-3; tentative D call: TRBD2 (5 bases). Trimming took 5 bases from V and 5 from J, leaving 14 bases between them. Germline assignment: CDR1 SGHVS and CDR2 FQNEAQ. The CDR3 is 14 residues long. The CDR3 here is CASSLNFEGDTQYF. CDR3 in DNA: TGTGCCAGCAGCCTGAATTTTGAGGGAGATACGCAGTATTTT. Filled out from reference TRBV7-8 and TRBJ2-3, the complete variable domain reads GAGVSQSPRYKVAKRGQDVALRCDPISGHVSLFWYQQALGQGPEFLTYFQNEAQLDKSGLPSDRFFAERPEGSVSTLKIQRTQQEDSAVYLCASSLNFEGDTQYFGPGTRLTVL.

The V and J genes are TRBV12-3 or TRBV12-4 and TRBJ1-5; D is undetermined. CDR3 size: 14 residues. The ends were cut back, 7 bases at V and 3 bases at J, with 13 bases in the middle. The chain's CDR3 is CASNLSNFNQPQHF. The CDR3 DNA reads as TGTGCCAGCAATCTGAGTAATTTCAATCAGCCCCAGCATTTT.

For this clonotype: At one of its ends the junction is not consistent with the germline gene, which may arise from a read error. CDR3 DNA: TGTGCCAGCAGCTCAGTGGACAGGGTCATGAACACCGAAGCTTTCTTT. Translation gives CASSSVDRVMNTEAFF. V is TRBV7-8 and J is TRBJ1-1, with TRBD1 matching 8 bases. Germline lookup yields CDR1 SGHVS and CDR2 FQNEAQ. The CDR3 is 16 residues long.

This clonotype was observed a few times. This chain connects TRBV28 to TRBJ1-1, with TRBD1 identical over 7 bases. The CDR3 has 15 amino acids. V shed 6 bases and J 7 bases; nucleotides not matched to a gene: 14. CDR1 is MDHEN, CDR2 SYDVKM, per germline. Written as DNA, the CDR3 is TGTGCCAGCAGAAGACAGGGTCGGATTGGAGATGAAGCTTTCTTT. It codes for CASRRQGRIGDEAFF.

The chain carries TRBV15 and TRBJ1-1, with 7 nucleotides matching TRBD1. Germline V gene data show CDR1 as LNHNV and CDR2 as YYDKDF (reference sequence). V was clipped by 4 bases and J by 1 base; unmatched bases: 6. The CDR3 loop spans 15 amino acids. The CDR3 loop is CATSNQTGKNTEAFF. Written as DNA, the CDR3 is TGTGCCACCAGCAACCAGACAGGGAAGAACACTGAAGCTTTCTTT.

The chain's CDR3 is CAWSHDLEQFF. CDR3 bases: TGTGCCTGGAGTCACGACCTAGAGCAGTTCTTC. The V call is TRBV30, the J call TRBJ2-1, with D unclear. This CDR3 contains 11 residues. V lost 2 bases, J lost 10 bases, and 9 bases lay in between. Germline V gives CDR1 GTSNPN, CDR2 SVGIG (reference sequence).

The chain combines TRBV5-1 with TRBJ2-3; D is unresolved. V was shortened by 3 bases and J by 3 bases, with 14 bases between the two germline ends. This CDR3 comprises 15 residues. Per germline, CDR1 SGHRS and CDR2 YFSETQ. The DNA for the CDR3 is TGCGCCAGCAGCTCCCTCGTGGTGGGGACAGATACGCAGTATTTT. Amino acids: CASSSLVVGTDTQYF.